This TCR beta chain was observed in a study of cytomegalovirus exposure and HLA in healthy donors. Overall study: In an early release, HLA-typed donors contributed approximately 82 million unique TCR sequences. Study-level points and caveats: Later work showed greater clonal expansion in HLA-associated TCR beta chains than in equally common others.

Healthy bone marrow donors formed the donor group. Of note for this clone: The antigen remains unidentified.

V was pared by 2 bases and J by 7 bases, with 21 bases between. Germline V gives CDR1 MNHEY, CDR2 SVGAGI. The CDR3 consists of 16 residues. 60 Vbeta and 13 Jbeta primers were used in PCR. In the study's own analysis: Later reanalysis found around 84 million unique TCR beta chains, around 9.9 million of them shared. Produced via immunoSEQ multiplex PCR; TCRdb's table is partial and in-frame only. The V and J calls and clone size are taken from that table; D and trimming were inferred from the DNA. There are under 95,000 clones in the sample; 80% occur only once, and 1.1% lies in the top ten. This receptor was identified in a male donor in good health and CMV-seronegative. This chain links TRBV6-5 with TRBJ2-7; TRBD2 is a possible D gene (5 bases). The specimen sequenced was PBMCs. The CDR3 here is CASSYAGSEGRSEQYF. CDR3 bases: TGTGCCAGCAGTTACGCGGGCAGCGAGGGTCGGAGTGAGCAGTACTTC.